These T cell receptor beta chains were read from a single sample in a study of siplizumab effects on memory and regulatory T cells. The data were produced by immunoSEQ multiplex PCR, yet TCRdb's version contains in-frame clones alone and is incomplete. Of about 110,000 clones listed, about 90% are singletons. The sample consisted of Tregs sorted from blood. The receptors were gathered from a human donor in good health. Both conserved end residues are part of each CDR3. A D gene is named only where the DNA matches it firmly. Size is stated for part of the rows, as once, few or many counts, or as a class when the clone is expanded.

CASSRTSGGYNEQFF | TGTGCCAGCAGCAGGACTAGCGGGGGCTACAATGAGCAGTTCTTC | TRBJ2-1 | TRBD2 | - | TRBV6-5
CASGSGSYNEQFF | TGTGCCAGCGGGAGCGGGAGTTACAATGAGCAGTTCTTC | TRBJ2-1 | TRBD2 | - | TRBV7-2
CASSTDSGETQYF | TGTGCCAGTAGTACCGACAGCGGAGAGACCCAGTACTTC | TRBJ2-5 | - | - | TRBV19
CASSARQGQREETQYF | TGTGCCAGCAGCGCCAGACAGGGGCAGAGAGAAGAGACCCAGTACTTC | TRBJ2-5 | TRBD1 | - | TRBV5-4
CASTRQGVYSNQPQHF | TGTGCCAGCACGAGACAGGGGGTCTATAGCAATCAGCCCCAGCATTTT | TRBJ1-5 | TRBD1 | - | TRBV28
CAMTGSNSGNTIYF | TGTGCCATGACAGGGTCGAACTCTGGAAACACCATATATTTT | TRBJ1-3 | TRBD1 | - | TRBV10-3
CASSSGQAETQYF | TGTGCCAGTAGTTCGGGACAGGCGGAGACCCAGTACTTC | TRBJ2-5 | TRBD1 | - | TRBV19
CASSPDLVISNYGYTF | TGTGCCAGCAGCCCGGACTTGGTGATCTCTAACTATGGCTACACCTTC | TRBJ1-2 | - | - | TRBV11-2
CASSLADSTDTQYF | TGTGCCAGCAGCTTGGCAGATAGCACAGATACGCAGTATTTT | TRBJ2-3 | - | - | TRBV11-2
CASSRGAADTQYF | TGCGCCAGCAGCAGGGGAGCCGCAGATACGCAGTATTTT | TRBJ2-3 | - | once | TRBV5-1
CASSPYGEGLNTEAFF | TGTGCCAGCTCACCATACGGGGAAGGGCTGAACACTGAAGCTTTCTTT | TRBJ1-1 | - | once | TRBV18
CASKKGDRVFYEQYF | TGTGCCAGCAAGAAGGGGGACAGGGTCTTCTACGAGCAGTACTTC | TRBJ2-7 | TRBD1 | - | TRBV11-2
CASSPGGGRDTQYF | TGCGCCAGCAGCCCTGGTGGGGGAAGAGATACGCAGTATTTT | TRBJ2-3 | - | - | TRBV4-1
CASSFTTVQETQYF | TGTGCCAGCAGTTTTACGACAGTCCAAGAGACCCAGTACTTC | TRBJ2-5 | - | - | TRBV6-6
CSVVPGGTYNEQFF | TGCAGCGTTGTCCCAGGGGGCACCTACAATGAGCAGTTCTTC | TRBJ2-1 | TRBD1 | - | TRBV29-1
CASSQDYRGAYGYTF | TGTGCCAGCAGCCAAGATTACAGGGGGGCCTATGGCTACACCTTC | TRBJ1-2 | TRBD1 | - | TRBV4-2
CASSEVQTGVYGYTF | TGTGCCAGCAGTGAGGTCCAGACGGGGGTCTATGGCTACACCTTC | TRBJ1-2 | - | once | TRBV6-1
CAWSVRTIRTDTQYF | TGTGCCTGGAGTGTACGGACTATCCGAACAGATACGCAGTATTTT | TRBJ2-3 | - | - | TRBV30
CASSIGPAGGSLYEQYF | TGTGCCAGCTCAATCGGCCCAGCGGGAGGAAGTCTCTACGAGCAGTACTTC | TRBJ2-7 | TRBD2 | once | TRBV18
CASSSGFRWDEAFF | TGTGCCAGCAGCTCCGGGTTTCGCTGGGACGAAGCTTTCTTT | TRBJ1-1 | - | - | TRBV7-2
CASSPGTISEKLFF | TGTGCCAGCAGCCCCGGGACCATCAGCGAAAAACTGTTTTTT | TRBJ1-4 | - | - | TRBV28
CAIRAGGSSYEQYF | TGTGCCATCAGGGCGGGGGGTTCTTCCTACGAGCAGTACTTC | TRBJ2-7 | TRBD2 | - | TRBV10-3
CASSLQNNEKLFF | TGTGCCAGCAGCTTGCAGAATAATGAAAAACTGTTTTTT | TRBJ1-4 | - | - | TRBV7-9
CASRLRQEFSGNTIYF | TGTGCCAGCAGGCTACGACAGGAATTCTCTGGAAACACCATATATTTT | TRBJ1-3 | - | - | TRBV6-6
CASSFVLARTGELFF | TGTGCCAGCAGCTTCGTCCTAGCTCGAACCGGGGAGCTGTTTTTT | TRBJ2-2 | - | - | TRBV11-2
CASRYGGPQHF | TGTGCCAGTCGCTACGGGGGGCCCCAGCATTTT | TRBJ1-5 | - | once | TRBV19
CASSLPGQGDEKLFF | TGTGCCAGCAGCTTACCGGGACAGGGGGATGAAAAACTGTTTTTT | TRBJ1-4 | TRBD1 | - | TRBV5-6
CASTGANVLTF | TGTGCCAGTACCGGGGCCAACGTCCTGACTTTC | TRBJ2-6 | - | once | TRBV19
CAWSVRGTSSGNTIYF | TGTGCCTGGAGTGTACGGGGGACCTCCTCTGGAAACACCATATATTTT | TRBJ1-3 | - | - | TRBV30
CASSLGQVRYEQYF | TGTGCCAGCAGCTTAGGCCAGGTCCGCTACGAGCAGTACTTC | TRBJ2-7 | - | once | TRBV7-9
CASSVGTGKTGANVLTF | TGTGCCAGCAGCGTAGGTACAGGGAAAACTGGGGCCAACGTCCTGACTTTC | TRBJ2-6 | - | - | TRBV9